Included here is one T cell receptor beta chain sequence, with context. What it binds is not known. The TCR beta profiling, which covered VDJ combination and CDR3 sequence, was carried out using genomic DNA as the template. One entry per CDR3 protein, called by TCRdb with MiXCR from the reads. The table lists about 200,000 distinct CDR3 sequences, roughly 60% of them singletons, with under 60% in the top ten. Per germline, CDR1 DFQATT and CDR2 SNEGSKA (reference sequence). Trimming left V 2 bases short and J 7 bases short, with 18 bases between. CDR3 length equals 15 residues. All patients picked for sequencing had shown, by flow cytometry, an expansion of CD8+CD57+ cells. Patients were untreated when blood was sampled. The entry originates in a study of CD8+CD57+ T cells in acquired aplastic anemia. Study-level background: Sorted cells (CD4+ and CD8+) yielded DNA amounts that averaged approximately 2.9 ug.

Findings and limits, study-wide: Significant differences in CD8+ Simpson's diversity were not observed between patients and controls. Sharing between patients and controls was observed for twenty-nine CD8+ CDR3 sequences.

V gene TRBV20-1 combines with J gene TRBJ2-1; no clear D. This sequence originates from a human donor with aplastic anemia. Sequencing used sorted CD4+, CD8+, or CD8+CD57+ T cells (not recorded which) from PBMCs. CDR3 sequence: CSARRSSGIGNEQFF. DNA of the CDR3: TGCAGTGCTAGACGGTCGTCAGGTATAGGGAATGAGCAGTTCTTC.